These 22 T cell receptor beta chains share one sample of origin, sequenced in a study of CD8 T cells in Susac syndrome. Reverse transcription used about 0.45 to 1 ug RNA and random hexamers. TCRdb itself ran the immunoSEQ multiplex PCR reads through MiXCR, one entry per CDR3 protein. The data show about 140,000 distinct CDR3 sequences, approximately 95% seen once. The sample consisted of CD4+ T cells from PBMCs. The receptors stem from a human donor with Susac syndrome.

This clonotype was seen just once. V usage is TRBV4-1 and J usage is TRBJ2-1; 8 nucleotides agree with TRBD2. V lost 4 bases to trimming and J lost 6 bases; unmatched junction nucleotides: 8. There are 15 residues in the CDR3. Germline CDR1 and CDR2: MGHRA and YSYEKL. The CDR3 DNA reads as TGCGCCAGCAGCCCCTCCGGGACTAGTTTCAATGAGCAGTTCTTC. The encoded protein is CASSPSGTSFNEQFF.

The genes are TRBV18 and TRBJ2-1; 13 positions agree with TRBD2. Per the germline V gene, CDR1 is KGHSH and CDR2 is LQKENI. The CDR3 loop spans 21 amino acids. V lost 3 bases and J lost 0; bases outside the gene matches: 14. CDR3 DNA: TGTGCCAGCTCACCGTACTTCGGGACTAGCGGGACTCAGAGCTCCTACAATGAGCAGTTCTTC. It encodes CASSPYFGTSGTQSSYNEQFF.

The chain carries TRBV4-2 and TRBJ1-1; TRBD1 is a possible D gene (6 bases). Germline V gene lookup returns CDR1 LGHNA and CDR2 YNFKEQ. The CDR3 runs to 16 residues. V gave up 0 bases and J gave up 4 bases, with 15 bases separating them. The CDR3 reads CASSQDRRGAATEAFF. CDR3 DNA sequence: TGTGCCAGCAGCCAAGATCGTCGGGGGGCGGCCACTGAAGCTTTCTTT.

DNA of the CDR3: TGTGCCAGCAGCAGGCGGGACAGCTACGAGCAGTACTTC. Translating gives CASSRRDSYEQYF. J is TRBJ2-7 and V is TRBV7-2; tentative D call: TRBD1 (7 bases). The germline V gene has CDR1 SGHTA and CDR2 FQGNSA. The CDR3 sequence is 13 residues long. Trimming shortened V by 5 bases and J by 3 bases, and 11 bases separated the two germline ends.

This clonotype has a handful of counts. The CDR3: CASSPGQGAFYGYTF. The CDR3 nucleotides are TGTGCCAGCAGCCCCGGACAGGGGGCTTTCTATGGCTACACCTTC. The genes are TRBV7-3 and TRBJ1-2; 11 nucleotides align to TRBD1. The germline V gene has CDR1 SGHTA and CDR2 FQGTGA. This CDR3 is built from 15 residues. V shed 5 bases and J 4 bases; nucleotides not matched to a gene: 6.

The V and J genes are TRBV30 and TRBJ2-3, with D unclear. The CDR3 is made up of 12 amino acids. Deletions cut 3 bases from V and 6 bases from J, with 10 bases between. From germline, CDR1 is GTSNPN and CDR2 SVGIG (reference sequence). The CDR3 is CAWRAAEDTQYF. CDR3 DNA sequence: TGTGCCTGGAGAGCTGCGGAGGATACGCAGTATTTT.

V usage is TRBV7-2 and J usage is TRBJ2-5, with 8 bases that match TRBD2. The CDR3 is 15 amino acids. Germline values: CDR1 SGHTA, CDR2 FQGNSA. V shed 2 bases, J shed 1 base, and the junction held 3 bases outside the gene matches. CDR3 loop: CASSLRAGGQETQYF. CDR3 nucleotide sequence: TGTGCCAGCAGCTTACGGGCGGGAGGCCAAGAGACCCAGTACTTC. The variable domain in full, completed from reference TRBV7-2 and TRBJ2-5, reads GAGVSQSPSNKVTEKGKDVELRCDPISGHTALYWYRQSLGQGLEFLIYFQGNSAPDKSGLPSDRFSAERTGGSVSTLTIQRTQQEDSAVYLCASSLRAGGQETQYFGPGTRLLVL.

The chain is built from TRBV18 and TRBJ2-7, with 12 bases that match TRBD2. The germline V gene has CDR1 KGHSH and CDR2 LQKENI. This CDR3 contains 14 residues. V trimming: 3 bases; J trimming: 5 bases; junction bases outside the gene matches: 2. This CDR3 is CASSPGLAGHEQYF. The CDR3 DNA sequence: TGTGCCAGCTCACCCGGACTAGCGGGACACGAGCAGTACTTC.

The CDR3 loop is CASSVSGGGAGEQFF. DNA of the CDR3: TGTGCCAGCAGCGTATCTGGCGGGGGGGCGGGGGAGCAGTTCTTC. V gene TRBV9 combines with J gene TRBJ2-1; 9 bases match TRBD2. Germline CDR1 reads SGDLS; CDR2 reads YYNGEE. CDR3 length: 15 amino acids. V shed 1 base, J shed 10 bases, and the junction held 9 bases outside the gene matches.

The V and J genes are TRBV5-1 and TRBJ2-1, with 8 bases lining up with TRBD2. Germline trimming cut 2 bases from V and 9 bases from J; bases unmatched to any gene: 10. The CDR3 has 15 residues. Germline values: CDR1 SGHRS, CDR2 YFSETQ. CDR3 region: CASSFGSLAAGEQFF. For the CDR3, the DNA is TGCGCCAGCAGCTTTGGGTCACTAGCGGCGGGTGAGCAGTTCTTC.

The genes are TRBV30 and TRBJ2-7, with D possibly TRBD1 on 6 matching bases. Trimming left V 0 bases short and J 10 bases short, with 22 bases between. CDR1 and CDR2 from the germline V gene are GTSNPN and SVGIG (reference sequence). There are 15 residues in the CDR3. The CDR3 region has the DNA TGTGCCTGGAGTGTAAGAGGGCAGGGGTCTCGGCAACAGTACTTC. Translated, it gives CAWSVRGQGSRQQYF.

The gene calls are TRBV6-5 and TRBJ2-7, with D tentatively TRBD1 (5 bases). The CDR3 has 13 residues. Trimming left V 0 bases short and J 3 bases short, with 6 bases between. The V gene's germline CDR1 is MNHEY and CDR2 SVGAGI. CDR3 residues: CASSYSQGYEQYF. CDR3 sequence (DNA): TGTGCCAGCAGTTACTCTCAGGGCTACGAGCAGTACTTC.

The chain employs TRBV20-1 and TRBJ2-4; either TRBD1 or TRBD2 may supply D (5 bases each). Germline lookup yields CDR1 DFQATT and CDR2 SNEGSKA (reference sequence). The CDR3 covers 11 residues. Trimming removed 5 bases at V and 8 bases at J, with 10 bases between. CDR3 residues: CSARGSDIQYF. In DNA form, the CDR3 reads TGCAGTGCTCGGGGCTCGGACATTCAGTACTTC.

The chain couples TRBV30 to TRBJ1-1; tentative D call: TRBD1 (6 bases). V lost 5 bases and J lost 3, with 19 bases in between. Germline values: CDR1 GTSNPN, CDR2 SVGIG (reference sequence). The CDR3 has 15 amino acids. CDR3 nucleotides: TGTGCCTGGTCACCAGGGGTGGGGGGGTACACTGAAGCTTTCTTT. As protein: CAWSPGVGGYTEAFF.

The CDR3 nucleotides read TGCAGTGCTAGAGAGGGGGGGTTCACAGATACGCAGTATTTT. This codes for CSAREGGFTDTQYF. The rearrangement joins TRBV20-1 to TRBJ2-3, with TRBD2 identical over 7 bases. There are 14 residues in the CDR3. V was pared by 0 bases and J by 2 bases, with 2 bases of the junction left unmatched. Germline V gene sequence: CDR1 DFQATT, CDR2 SNEGSKA (reference sequence).

This clonotype occurred once. The gene calls are TRBV12-3 or TRBV12-4 and TRBJ1-1; TRBD1 is a possible D gene (5 bases). V lost 1 base and J 0 bases, leaving 6 bases between the germline ends. CDR3 size: 14 residues. The CDR3 reads CASSLGGVNTEAFF. CDR3 nucleotide sequence: TGTGCCAGCAGTTTAGGGGGGGTGAACACTGAAGCTTTCTTT.

V usage is TRBV29-1 and J usage is TRBJ2-7; perhaps TRBD1 as D (6 bases). CDR1 SQVTM and CDR2 ANQGSEA come from the germline V gene. Trimming pared 4 bases from V and 3 bases from J, leaving 19 bases between. The CDR3 is made up of 15 amino acids. The CDR3 sequence: CSVARQESIGYEQYF. The CDR3 DNA is TGCAGCGTTGCAAGACAGGAATCCATCGGCTACGAGCAGTACTTC.

The rearrangement uses TRBV30 and TRBJ1-2; 7 nucleotides agree with TRBD1. J lost 4 bases, V lost 3 bases, and 11 bases had no gene match. Germline V gene sequence: CDR1 GTSNPN, CDR2 SVGIG (reference sequence). This CDR3 contains 15 residues. The CDR3 coding sequence is TGTGCCTGGAGCCCGAGTACGGGACAGACCTATGGCTACACCTTC. Translated, it gives CAWSPSTGQTYGYTF.

This clonotype has just one count. This chain joins TRBV7-9 and TRBJ2-1; 8 nucleotides align to TRBD2. CDR1 SEHNR and CDR2 FQNEAQ come from the germline V gene (reference sequence). The CDR3 is made up of 15 amino acids. V trimming: 4 bases; J trimming: 8 bases; junction bases outside the gene matches: 10. This CDR3 reads CASSSAGTRIHEQFF. DNA of the CDR3: TGTGCCAGCAGCTCGGCCGGGACTAGGATTCATGAGCAGTTCTTC.

The genes are TRBV28 and TRBJ2-7, with D perhaps assigned TRBD1 or TRBD2 (6 bases each). V lost 4 bases to trimming and J lost 6 bases, with 19 bases between them. Germline lookup yields CDR1 MDHEN and CDR2 SYDVKM. The CDR3 consists of 15 residues. The DNA for the CDR3 is TGTGCCAGCAGTTCTAGGGGGGCCCCTGGGGGCGAGCAGTACTTC. It encodes CASSSRGAPGGEQYF.

This chain uses TRBV6-1 with TRBJ2-1; D is undetermined. Germline V lookup: CDR1 MNHNS, CDR2 SASEGT. The CDR3 is made up of 15 amino acids. Trimming pared 0 bases from V and 0 bases from J, leaving 6 bases between. Here the CDR3 DNA reads TGTGCCAGCAGTGAAGCATACAGCTCCTACAATGAGCAGTTCTTC. It translates to CASSEAYSSYNEQFF.

The gene calls are TRBV6-6 and TRBJ2-5, with D perhaps assigned TRBD1 or TRBD2 (6 bases each). The V end lost 4 bases, the J end lost 4 bases, and 13 bases lay between the germline ends. This CDR3 has 14 residues. Germline-derived CDR1 and CDR2 are MNHNY and SVGAGI (reference sequence). The CDR3 loop reads CASSSQGGGETQYF. CDR3 nucleotides: TGTGCCAGCAGTTCACAGGGAGGTGGAGAGACCCAGTACTTC.